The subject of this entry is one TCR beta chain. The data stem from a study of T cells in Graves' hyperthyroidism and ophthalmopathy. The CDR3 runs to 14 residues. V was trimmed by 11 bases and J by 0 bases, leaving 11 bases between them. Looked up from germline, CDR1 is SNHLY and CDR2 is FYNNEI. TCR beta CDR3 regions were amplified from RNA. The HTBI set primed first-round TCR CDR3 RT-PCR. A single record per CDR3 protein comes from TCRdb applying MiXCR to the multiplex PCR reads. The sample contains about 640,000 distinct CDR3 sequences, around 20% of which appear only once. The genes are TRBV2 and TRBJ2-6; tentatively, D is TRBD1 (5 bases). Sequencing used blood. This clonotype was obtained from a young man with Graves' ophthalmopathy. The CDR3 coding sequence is TGTGCCCAGCGAAGGGGCTCTGGGGCCAACGTCCTGACTTTC. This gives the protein CAQRRGSGANVLTF. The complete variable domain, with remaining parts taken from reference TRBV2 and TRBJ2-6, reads EPEVTQTPSHQVTQMGQEVILRCVPISNHLYFYWYRQILGQKVEFLVSFYNNEISEKSEIFDDQFSVERPDGSNFTLKIRSTKLEDSAMYFCAQRRGSGANVLTFGAGSRLTVL.